This T cell receptor beta chain was recovered during a study of cytomegalovirus exposure and HLA in healthy donors (dated by TCRdb to 2017 to 2019). Turning to the overall study: An earlier analysis of about 530 of the donors reported approximately 280 Gb of sequence data and some 110 million unique TCR beta sequences obtained from approximately 180 million T cells. On average, about 200,000 unique TCR beta nucleotide sequences were sequenced per donor among some 430 genotyped donors of the cohort, with roughly a sixth of those sequences being non-productive. Of the roughly 400 genotyped donors, roughly 85% fell in the genetic ancestry cluster associated with self-reported Caucasian donors. Typing coverage varied by locus: roughly 620-640 donors for A, B, C, DRB1 and DQB1; around 560 for DQA1; over 600 for DPA1; under 490 for DPB1. To decide whether each TCR beta V gene segment behaved as functional or pseudogenic, an earlier analysis of some 600 of the donors relied on high-throughput TCR beta sequencing. Donor age, sex, ethnicity and CMV serostatus were compiled alongside the repertoire data. Besides the first cohort of hundreds of subjects, a separate validation cohort made up of roughly 130 different subjects was used. HLA typing covered class I and class II loci at four-digit resolution. All discovery cohort repertoires had been generated on a single sequencing platform. About 5 DR-DQ haplotypes were handled as single units for association and clustering, since linkage in the cohort was strong. In the later analysis, no new phenotypic data were used to find candidate immune exposures; instead, reliance was placed on TCR beta sequences and their occurrence across donors. A later genetic analysis took genome-wide SNP genotypes for about 55% of the 666 donors and used that subset as a discovery cohort. The study aimed to test whether cataloging public T cell receptors could reveal signatures of past pathogen exposure. A later analysis re-analyzed previously published TCR beta repertoires from 550 to 700 donors and added high-resolution HLA genotyping to study TCR occurrence patterns. The study used immunosequencing to profile the T cell repertoires of 670 or so subjects and linked those repertoires to cytomegalovirus serostatus. To predict cytomegalovirus infection status, the study brought together high-throughput TCR immunosequencing, statistical association of individual TCRs with disease status, and machine learning. Roughly 310 gigabases of sequencing data and approximately 84 million unique TCR sequences were included in an early release covering roughly 600 HLA-typed donors.

Receptors were amplified or captured by the immunoSEQ multiplex PCR assay. For the multiplex PCR, a mixture combining 60 forward primers for TCR Vbeta segments and 13 reverse primers for TCR Jbeta segments was used. The CDR3 region of rearranged TCR beta genes was amplified from genomic DNA with a multiplex PCR assay. On the Illumina HiSeq System, the amplified TCR beta libraries were sequenced as 87-base-pair reads. Turning to the authors' computational methods: A later analysis counted 65 million to 90 million unique TCR beta chains across the 500 to 850 repertoires, and some 12 million of these chains were shared by at least two donors. To remove PCR and sequencing errors, raw reads were error-corrected and collapsed into unique sequences using a nearest-neighbor algorithm that merged closely related sequences. To assign V, D and J gene segments, CDR3 sequences were aligned to IMGT reference sequences. For a sequence to be retained, a match of at least six nucleotides was required to both a V gene segment and a J gene segment. A rearrangement counted as productive if the CDR3 had no stop codons and remained in frame with V and J, and every other rearrangement counted as non-productive. Following IMGT convention, CDR3 was defined as the stretch from the second conserved V-encoded cysteine to the conserved J-encoded phenylalanine. The earlier analysis of some 580 of the donors excluded any sequence lacking an unambiguous match to a single V gene segment. In an earlier analysis of 587 of the donors, a V segment was called functional when productive rearrangements were above 56.7%, and segregating when the standard deviation between donors exceeded 5%. A statistical classification framework was built for diagnosing cytomegalovirus status from the catalog of TCR beta chain sequences. A later analysis assigned V and J genes by comparing TCR nucleotide sequences with IMGT/GENE-DB human TR gene sequences. In a later analysis, CDR3 sequences and most-parsimonious VDJ recombination scenarios were assigned using the TCRdist pipeline. In a later analysis, each TCR beta chain was defined by its CDR3 amino acid sequence together with its V-gene family, and reads without a unique V-gene family were excluded. As a way to deal with suspected cross-contamination and a sequencing artifact, a later analysis dropped hundreds of nucleotide sequences that were highly shared and had low generation probability. In a later analysis, a clonal expansion index was calculated for each public chain from normalized within-repertoire ranks of inferred template counts. Generation probabilities in a later analysis came from a VDJ recombination model fitted to out-of-frame rearrangements, and those results were checked against IGoR. In a later analysis, hypergeometric tests were used to score TCR-TCR, TCR-HLA and TCR-CMV co-occurrence, with a repertoire-size bias correction applied to TCR pairs. A later analysis estimated false discovery rates by permuting HLA or CMV assignments 20 times. In a later analysis, co-occurring TCRs were grouped using DBSCAN, with TCRdist sequence similarity added in when clustering inside HLA-allele-positive subsets. For co-occurrence clustering, repertoires with fewer than 30,000 or more than 120,000 public chains were excluded, along with roughly 5 repertoires with anomalous nucleotide sharing. Entries here come from immuneACCESS through TCRdb and include only in-frame sequences with V and J called. Some clones fail to appear in such tables; in the studies checked, an unresolved V gene covers under half of the shortfall, and the cause of the remainder is unknown. That table supplies the V and J calls and clone size; D and trimming were determined from the DNA. Present in this sample are 100,000 to 150,000 clones, less than 80% of which were seen just once. Approximately 2% of the sample goes to the ten largest clones.

Results the study describes overall, beyond this receptor: Most TCR sequences were seen in very few donors, while some public TCRs were found in many individuals. Correlated functional status among segregating V segments might be attributable to linkage disequilibrium, but an unknown experimental factor could not be ruled out. Because the 87-base-pair reads could not distinguish some IMGT-functional V segments, including TRBV6-2 and TRBV6-3, those segments were excluded. The presence/absence analyses assumed that sequencing depth was roughly uniform across donors, and that assumption may not be true. This cohort had only TCR beta chains sequenced, and the lack of alpha or paired-chain data limited which features could be detected. Because HLA typing was unavailable for some donors at each locus, only the typed subset was used in association tests. When HLA alleles, especially DR and DQ, strongly co-occurred, attributing TCR associations to individual alleles was difficult. A later analysis found that HLA-associated TCR beta chains were more clonally expanded and had lower generation probabilities than equally common non-associated chains. A later analysis associated 17,000 or so TCR beta sequences with specific HLA alleles at a false discovery rate of 0.05. The authors suggested that the approach could potentially be generalized to other disease states and immunological phenotypes. The classifier was reported to diagnose cytomegalovirus status with high specificity and sensitivity in both the original and validation cohorts. A further reported finding was that TCR beta sequences accurately predicted the HLA-A and HLA-B alleles for most subjects in the first cohort. According to a later analysis, TCR association rates differed among HLA loci, with DRB1 alleles showing the most associated TCRs and HLA-C alleles showing the fewest. In a later genetic analysis, fewer N-insertions in productive TCRs were reported among donors in an Asian-associated ancestry cluster than the 666-donor mean. Most CMV-associated TCR beta chains appeared to be HLA-restricted in a later analysis, and the HLA associations seemed to be driven largely by CMV exposure. According to a later analysis, parvovirus B19, influenza, CMV and Epstein-Barr virus appeared linked to several top co-occurrence clusters. The study gave a list of over 150 TCR beta chains associated with cytomegalovirus. A cluster of highly shared sequence variants was judged likely to be a technical artifact of the sequencing pipeline. An earlier analysis of roughly 570 of the donors showed that most TCR beta V segments appeared in productive rearrangements either about 87% or about 30% of the time, which broadly matched IMGT annotations. A later genetic analysis associated a missense DCLRE1C variant with V-gene and J-gene trimming of TCR beta chains, and an independent cohort replicated the association. Because counts were too low, roughly 17 rarely observed V segments, including chromosome 9 orphons, were left out of the earlier analysis of several hundred of the donors. A few of the identified cytomegalovirus-associated TCR beta chains were confirmed in vitro to be specific for cytomegalovirus antigens. CMV serostatus was the only immune exposure information available for the cohort.

The cohort consisted of 650 to 850 healthy bone marrow donors. At the time of sampling, all cohort members were nominally healthy, though unrecorded immune exposures were likely present. The donor was CMV seronegative and belonged to the group of 352 seronegative cohort members. Every donor gave a peripheral blood sample, and the peripheral blood mononuclear cells from that sample were used for TCR beta sequencing. Genomic DNA extraction from the blood cell samples was performed with the Qiagen DNeasy Blood Extraction Kit. Details on this clone: The antigen it recognizes is unknown. Nothing much larger sits one base from this clone, and base qualities are not available.

The V end loses 6 bases and the J end loses 5 bases, and a stretch of 13 bases separates them. The CDR3 contains 13 residues, cysteine and phenylalanine counted. The sequence is cut down to CDR3 DNA, 39 bases in frame from base 1. The germline V gene supplies CDR1 MNHEY and CDR2 SVGAGI. The chain couples TRBV6-5 to TRBJ1-2; the D gene is not confidently resolved. The sequencing sample was made of PBMCs. The clonotype was recovered from a middle-aged man in good health and CMV-seronegative. The CDR3 reads CASREGGTYGYTF. The DNA reads as follows: TGTGCCAGCAGGGAGGGTGGTACATATGGCTACACCTTC.